A selection of T cell receptor beta chains follows, all from one sample in a study of T cell responses to AZD1222 COVID-19 vaccine. Sequencing was performed with immunoSEQ multiplex PCR; in TCRdb, only in-frame clones are kept and a portion is missing. The table lists over 150,000 clones, about 93% of them singletons, with more than 0.85% in the top ten. This specimen was peripheral blood, taken 28 days after the second dose of the MenACWY control vaccine. These receptors were obtained from an adult who received the MenACWY meningococcal vaccine as a control. Each CDR3 is given with its conserved first and last residue. A D gene is named only where the DNA matches it firmly. Where a row states a size, it is once, few, many or the class of an expanded clone; other rows omit it.

CDR3aa: CASSQRGEETQYF
CDR3nt: TGTGCCAGCAGCCAAAGGGGCGAAGAGACCCAGTACTTC
v_gene: TRBV3-1/TRBV3-2
abundance: -
j_gene: TRBJ2-5
d_gene: -

CDR3aa: CASRGGGGSQETQYF
CDR3nt: TGTGCCAGCAGGGGAGGGGGGGGCTCCCAAGAGACCCAGTACTTC
v_gene: TRBV7-2
abundance: -
j_gene: TRBJ2-5
d_gene: -

CDR3aa: CASSPRAGAVGELFF
CDR3nt: TGCGCCAGCAGCCCCCGGGCGGGGGCGGTCGGGGAGCTGTTTTTT
v_gene: TRBV5-1
abundance: -
j_gene: TRBJ2-2
d_gene: -

CDR3aa: CASSSYGEQYF
CDR3nt: TGTGCCAGCAGCTCGTATGGGGAGCAGTACTTC
v_gene: TRBV3-1/TRBV3-2
abundance: -
j_gene: TRBJ2-7
d_gene: -

CDR3aa: CASSDGGAGGNTIYF
CDR3nt: TGTGCCAGTAGCGACGGGGGGGCAGGCGGAAACACCATATATTTT
v_gene: TRBV19
abundance: -
j_gene: TRBJ1-3
d_gene: -

CDR3aa: CASSEAGTVTEAFF
CDR3nt: TGTGCCAGCAGTGAAGCGGGGACAGTCACTGAAGCTTTCTTT
v_gene: TRBV6-1
abundance: -
j_gene: TRBJ1-1
d_gene: TRBD1

CDR3aa: CSVTGQTNTEAFF
CDR3nt: TGCAGCGTCACGGGACAGACGAACACTGAAGCTTTCTTT
v_gene: TRBV29-1
abundance: -
j_gene: TRBJ1-1
d_gene: TRBD1

CDR3aa: CASRYLRTETDGYTF
CDR3nt: TGTGCCAGTAGATACCTTCGAACGGAAACGGATGGCTACACCTTC
v_gene: TRBV19
abundance: -
j_gene: TRBJ1-2
d_gene: -

CDR3aa: CAHSDGGALLPQHF
CDR3nt: TGTGCCCATTCTGATGGGGGGGCCCTTTTGCCCCAGCATTTT
v_gene: TRBV6-5
abundance: -
j_gene: TRBJ1-5
d_gene: -

CDR3aa: CASSIGGSYEQYF
CDR3nt: TGTGCCAGTAGTATCGGGGGGTCCTACGAGCAGTACTTC
v_gene: TRBV19
abundance: -
j_gene: TRBJ2-7
d_gene: TRBD2

CDR3aa: CASSHSPDGVIGYTF
CDR3nt: TGTGCCAGCAGCCATTCTCCGGACGGGGTTATTGGCTACACCTTC
v_gene: TRBV3-1/TRBV3-2
abundance: -
j_gene: TRBJ1-2
d_gene: -

CDR3aa: CASSQLQGAYGYTF
CDR3nt: TGTGCCAGCAGCCAGCTCCAGGGGGCCTATGGCTACACCTTC
v_gene: TRBV3-1/TRBV3-2
abundance: -
j_gene: TRBJ1-2
d_gene: TRBD1

CDR3aa: CASSVVSGAYNEQFF
CDR3nt: TGTGCCAGCAGCGTAGTTAGCGGGGCATACAATGAGCAGTTCTTC
v_gene: TRBV9
abundance: -
j_gene: TRBJ2-1
d_gene: TRBD2

CDR3aa: CASSLEPHVAKNIQYF
CDR3nt: TGTGCCAGCAGCTTAGAACCCCATGTAGCCAAAAACATTCAGTACTTC
v_gene: TRBV7-8
abundance: once
j_gene: TRBJ2-4
d_gene: -

CDR3aa: CASSLGMGSTAEAFF
CDR3nt: TGCGCCAGCAGCTTGGGTATGGGGTCGACGGCTGAAGCTTTCTTT
v_gene: TRBV5-1
abundance: -
j_gene: TRBJ1-1
d_gene: -

CDR3aa: CASSEFVGFGQPQHF
CDR3nt: TGTGCCAGCAGTGAATTTGTGGGGTTCGGGCAGCCCCAGCATTTT
v_gene: TRBV6-1
abundance: -
j_gene: TRBJ1-5
d_gene: -

CDR3aa: CATLPPGTVGYGYTF
CDR3nt: TGTGCCACTCTTCCCCCGGGGACCGTTGGCTATGGCTACACCTTC
v_gene: TRBV28
abundance: -
j_gene: TRBJ1-2
d_gene: -

CDR3aa: CASSVAINTEAFF
CDR3nt: TGTGCCAGCAGCGTAGCGATAAACACTGAAGCTTTCTTT
v_gene: TRBV9
abundance: -
j_gene: TRBJ1-1
d_gene: -

CDR3aa: CASSVMLFRVNTGELFF
CDR3nt: TGTGCCAGTAGTGTTATGCTGTTCAGGGTAAACACCGGGGAGCTGTTTTTT
v_gene: TRBV19
abundance: once
j_gene: TRBJ2-2
d_gene: -

CDR3aa: CASSLGGGANVLTF
CDR3nt: TGTGCCAGCAGCTTAGGTGGTGGGGCCAACGTCCTGACTTTC
v_gene: TRBV7-3
abundance: once
j_gene: TRBJ2-6
d_gene: -

CDR3aa: CASSYLAGGLSYNEQFF
CDR3nt: TGTGCCAGCAGTTACTTAGCGGGGGGCCTCTCCTACAATGAGCAGTTCTTC
v_gene: TRBV6-2/TRBV6-3
abundance: -
j_gene: TRBJ2-1
d_gene: TRBD2

CDR3aa: CASSLEAGGNNEQFF
CDR3nt: TGTGCCAGCAGCTTGGAAGCGGGGGGGAACAATGAGCAGTTCTTC
v_gene: TRBV5-4
abundance: -
j_gene: TRBJ2-1
d_gene: TRBD2

CDR3aa: CASSLAVFRPLHF
CDR3nt: TGTGCCAGCAGCTTAGCCGTTTTTAGACCCCTCCACTTT
v_gene: TRBV7-2
abundance: -
j_gene: TRBJ1-6
d_gene: -

CDR3aa: CASSYSGRGGRETQYF
CDR3nt: TGTGCCAGCAGTTACTCAGGCCGGGGGGGCCGGGAGACCCAGTACTTC
v_gene: TRBV6-2/TRBV6-3
abundance: once
j_gene: TRBJ2-5
d_gene: TRBD2

CDR3aa: CASSPRGSGGDIQYF
CDR3nt: TGTGCCAGCAGCCCCCGAGGTAGCGGGGGGGACATTCAGTACTTC
v_gene: TRBV9
abundance: -
j_gene: TRBJ2-4
d_gene: TRBD2

CDR3aa: CSVVWGYGTEAFF
CDR3nt: TGCAGCGTTGTTTGGGGCTACGGGACTGAAGCTTTCTTT
v_gene: TRBV29-1
abundance: -
j_gene: TRBJ1-1
d_gene: -

CDR3aa: CASSLYGYTF
CDR3nt: TGTGCCAGCAGCCTTTATGGCTACACCTTC
v_gene: TRBV6-5
abundance: once
j_gene: TRBJ1-2
d_gene: -

CDR3aa: CASSSRHIQETQYF
CDR3nt: TGTGCCAGCAGCTCCAGACACATCCAAGAGACCCAGTACTTC
v_gene: TRBV11-2
abundance: -
j_gene: TRBJ2-5
d_gene: -

CDR3aa: CSVASTSEAFF
CDR3nt: TGCAGCGTAGCCAGTACCTCGGAAGCTTTCTTT
v_gene: TRBV29-1
abundance: -
j_gene: TRBJ1-1
d_gene: -

CDR3aa: CASSEAGLDTQYF
CDR3nt: TGTGCCAGCAGTGAAGCGGGGCTGGATACGCAGTATTTT
v_gene: TRBV2
abundance: once
j_gene: TRBJ2-3
d_gene: -

CDR3aa: CSVGRSQDVTEAFF
CDR3nt: TGCAGCGTTGGAAGGAGCCAGGACGTAACTGAAGCTTTCTTT
v_gene: TRBV29-1
abundance: -
j_gene: TRBJ1-1
d_gene: -

CDR3aa: CASSFRLAGGQETQYF
CDR3nt: TGTGCCAGCAGCTTCCGACTAGCGGGGGGTCAAGAGACCCAGTACTTC
v_gene: TRBV5-4
abundance: -
j_gene: TRBJ2-5
d_gene: TRBD2

CDR3aa: CASSRGSTEAFF
CDR3nt: TGCGCCAGCAGCAGGGGAAGCACTGAAGCTTTCTTT
v_gene: TRBV10-2
abundance: -
j_gene: TRBJ1-1
d_gene: -

CDR3aa: CASSLDLGRVNTEAFF
CDR3nt: TGTGCCAGCAGCTTGGATCTGGGGAGGGTGAACACTGAAGCTTTCTTT
v_gene: TRBV5-6
abundance: once
j_gene: TRBJ1-1
d_gene: -

CDR3aa: CASRQRQGWEGYTF
CDR3nt: TGCGCCAGCAGACAGAGACAGGGGTGGGAAGGCTACACCTTC
v_gene: TRBV5-1
abundance: -
j_gene: TRBJ1-2
d_gene: TRBD1

CDR3aa: CVISDRVGRSYGYTF
CDR3nt: TGTGTCATCAGTGACAGGGTTGGGCGAAGCTATGGCTACACCTTC
v_gene: TRBV10-3
abundance: -
j_gene: TRBJ1-2
d_gene: TRBD1

CDR3aa: CATSRVARANTEAFF
CDR3nt: TGTGCCACCAGCAGAGTGGCCAGGGCGAACACTGAAGCTTTCTTT
v_gene: TRBV15
abundance: -
j_gene: TRBJ1-1
d_gene: -

CDR3aa: CAWSVSTGRVYGYTF
CDR3nt: TGTGCCTGGAGCGTATCGACAGGGAGGGTATATGGCTACACCTTC
v_gene: TRBV30
abundance: -
j_gene: TRBJ1-2
d_gene: TRBD1

CDR3aa: CASSLPSRTGGVIYEQYF
CDR3nt: TGTGCCAGCAGCTTACCCTCTCGGACAGGGGGCGTTATATACGAGCAGTACTTC
v_gene: TRBV7-2
abundance: -
j_gene: TRBJ2-7
d_gene: TRBD1

CDR3aa: CASSRTLGSSGNTIYF
CDR3nt: TGTGCCAGCAGTCGAACTCTCGGGAGCTCTGGAAACACCATATATTTT
v_gene: TRBV6-6
abundance: -
j_gene: TRBJ1-3
d_gene: -

CDR3aa: CASSSFKLGTYEQYF
CDR3nt: TGTGCCAGCAGTTCCTTCAAGTTGGGTACCTACGAGCAGTACTTC
v_gene: TRBV6-5
abundance: -
j_gene: TRBJ2-7
d_gene: -

CDR3aa: CASIPDSYMNTEAFF
CDR3nt: TGTGCCAGTATTCCTGACTCTTACATGAACACTGAAGCTTTCTTT
v_gene: TRBV19
abundance: -
j_gene: TRBJ1-1
d_gene: -

CDR3aa: CASSDSGRGVSNSPLHF
CDR3nt: TGTGCCAGCAGTGACTCGGGCAGGGGGGTAAGTAATTCACCCCTCCACTTT
v_gene: TRBV6-4
abundance: -
j_gene: TRBJ1-6
d_gene: TRBD1

CDR3aa: CSASVRAGNTIYF
CDR3nt: TGCAGTGCTAGTGTTCGGGCTGGAAACACCATATATTTT
v_gene: TRBV20-1
abundance: -
j_gene: TRBJ1-3
d_gene: -

CDR3aa: CASSWGTSLGETQYF
CDR3nt: TGTGCCAGCAGTTGGGGGACTAGCCTAGGTGAGACCCAGTACTTC
v_gene: TRBV28
abundance: -
j_gene: TRBJ2-5
d_gene: TRBD2

CDR3aa: CASSQITNYGYTF
CDR3nt: TGTGCCAGCAGCCAAATTACCAACTATGGCTACACCTTC
v_gene: TRBV3-1/TRBV3-2
abundance: -
j_gene: TRBJ1-2
d_gene: -

CDR3aa: CASSTRRSRDLNSPLHF
CDR3nt: TGTGCCAGCAGCACAAGGAGGTCCCGGGACCTTAATTCACCCCTCCACTTT
v_gene: TRBV5-6
abundance: -
j_gene: TRBJ1-6
d_gene: -

CDR3aa: CTSSKDRVYEQYF
CDR3nt: TGCACCAGCAGCAAGGACAGGGTCTACGAGCAGTACTTC
v_gene: TRBV1
abundance: -
j_gene: TRBJ2-7
d_gene: -

CDR3aa: CASSQRDRGRDEQYF
CDR3nt: TGCGCCAGCAGCCAACGAGACAGGGGGCGCGACGAGCAGTACTTC
v_gene: TRBV4-1
abundance: -
j_gene: TRBJ2-7
d_gene: TRBD1

CDR3aa: CASSFFGTGAYNEQFF
CDR3nt: TGTGCCAGCAGCTTCTTTGGGACAGGGGCATACAATGAGCAGTTCTTC
v_gene: TRBV5-6
abundance: -
j_gene: TRBJ2-1
d_gene: TRBD1

CDR3aa: CASSRLAGGSYNEQFF
CDR3nt: TGCGCCAGCAGCCGACTAGCGGGGGGTTCCTACAATGAGCAGTTCTTC
v_gene: TRBV5-1
abundance: -
j_gene: TRBJ2-1
d_gene: TRBD2

CDR3aa: CASSYSGYGYTF
CDR3nt: TGTGCCAGCAGTTACTCCGGCTATGGCTACACCTTC
v_gene: TRBV6-2/TRBV6-3
abundance: -
j_gene: TRBJ1-2
d_gene: -

CDR3aa: CASSQREGNTEAFF
CDR3nt: TGTGCCAGCAGCCAGAGGGAGGGGAACACTGAAGCTTTCTTT
v_gene: TRBV3-1/TRBV3-2
abundance: -
j_gene: TRBJ1-1
d_gene: -

CDR3aa: CASSLGPLYEQYF
CDR3nt: TGTGCCAGCAGCTTGGGTCCCCTCTACGAGCAGTACTTC
v_gene: TRBV5-6
abundance: once
j_gene: TRBJ2-7
d_gene: -